A selection of T cell receptor beta chains follows, all from one sample in a study of a mutant IDH1 vaccine in newly diagnosed glioma. Generated by immunoSEQ multiplex PCR, the TCRdb table keeps only in-frame clones and is missing some. The profile shows about 25,000 clones, roughly 93% of them singletons. The sample consisted of PBMCs, taken from a glioma patient treated with radiotherapy, temozolomide or both. The receptors come from a man aged 35-49 years with glioma. The CDR3 runs from the conserved cysteine through the conserved F or W. A D gene is named only where the DNA matches it firmly. The size of a clone is reported for some rows only, either as once, few or many, or as a class for expanded clones.

j_gene	abundance	v_gene	d_gene	CDR3aa	CDR3nt
TRBJ1-1	.	TRBV29-1	TRBD1	CSVETGYTEAFF	TGCAGCGTTGAGACAGGGTACACTGAAGCTTTCTTT
TRBJ1-1	once	TRBV5-1	TRBD1	CASSLWTGSVSDTEAFF	TGCGCCAGCAGCTTATGGACAGGGTCGGTCTCTGACACTGAAGCTTTCTTT
TRBJ1-1	.	TRBV18	.	CASSLGQTGGTEAFF	TGTGCCAGCTCACTCGGCCAAACCGGAGGCACTGAAGCTTTCTTT
TRBJ1-2	.	TRBV6-5	TRBD1	CASRQGQGIYGYTF	TGTGCCAGCCGACAAGGACAGGGAATTTATGGCTACACCTTC
TRBJ1-1	.	TRBV25-1	.	CASSEMPENTEAFF	TGTGCCAGCAGTGAGATGCCTGAGAACACTGAAGCTTTCTTT
TRBJ2-1	.	TRBV30	TRBD1	CAWSKNRDRGWNEQFF	TGTGCCTGGAGTAAAAACCGGGACAGGGGATGGAATGAGCAGTTCTTC
TRBJ1-2	.	TRBV27	.	CASSFLGGYYGYTF	TGTGCCAGCAGTTTCCTTGGCGGGTACTATGGCTACACCTTC
TRBJ1-3	.	TRBV19	.	CASSIDSSGLLSGNTIYF	TGTGCCAGTAGTATAGATTCGTCGGGCCTGCTCTCTGGAAACACCATATATTTT
TRBJ2-7	.	TRBV4-1	TRBD2	CASSLGLAGDPWYEQYF	TGCGCCAGCAGCCTAGGACTAGCGGGGGACCCCTGGTACGAGCAGTACTTC
TRBJ2-2	.	TRBV27	.	CASSLSRTGELFF	TGTGCCAGCAGTTTATCGAGAACCGGGGAGCTGTTTTTT
TRBJ1-1	.	TRBV6-1	.	CASSEAEGRRTEAFF	TGTGCCAGCAGTGAAGCGGAGGGAAGGAGGACTGAAGCTTTCTTT
TRBJ1-2	.	TRBV5-1	.	CASSLKGGRPTNYGYTF	TGCGCCAGCAGCTTGAAAGGCGGACGGCCAACTAACTATGGCTACACCTTC
TRBJ2-7	once	TRBV27	TRBD1	CASSLAAGGVGYEQYF	TGTGCCAGCAGTTTAGCGGCAGGGGGCGTAGGATACGAGCAGTACTTC
TRBJ2-3	.	TRBV19	TRBD1	CASSPRTGGSTDTQYF	TGTGCCAGTAGTCCGCGGACAGGGGGGAGCACAGATACGCAGTATTTT
TRBJ1-1	once	TRBV28	.	CASSLAGGIPEAFF	TGTGCCAGCAGTTTGGCCGGGGGCATCCCTGAAGCTTTCTTT
TRBJ1-6	.	TRBV15	.	CATSLRRDGRIPLHF	TGTGCCACCAGCTTGCGCCGGGACGGGCGGATACCCCTCCACTTT
TRBJ2-1	.	TRBV5-1	.	CASSPVVGLAKVRGEQFF	TGCGCCAGCAGCCCGGTGGTGGGGCTAGCGAAGGTCCGGGGGGAGCAGTTCTTC
TRBJ1-1	.	TRBV27	TRBD1	CATQDRGNTEAFF	TGTGCCACCCAGGACAGGGGGAACACTGAAGCTTTCTTT
TRBJ1-2	once	TRBV7-9	.	CASSLYRGADHGYTF	TGTGCCAGCAGCTTATATCGAGGGGCCGATCATGGCTACACCTTC
TRBJ2-7	.	TRBV7-9	.	CASSLQGLGEQYF	TGTGCCAGCAGCTTACAAGGGTTGGGCGAGCAGTACTTC
TRBJ2-5	once	TRBV5-1	.	CASSLARTRETQYF	TGCGCCAGCAGCTTGGCACGCACACGGGAGACCCAGTACTTC
TRBJ2-5	.	TRBV5-6	TRBD1	CASSLGQGGETQYF	TGTGCCAGCAGCCTGGGACAGGGAGGCGAGACCCAGTACTTC
TRBJ2-1	once	TRBV30	TRBD2	CAWSVLAGGSNEQFF	TGTGCCTGGAGTGTTCTAGCGGGGGGGTCCAATGAGCAGTTCTTC
TRBJ2-2	.	TRBV7-9	.	CASSFPVLSGELFF	TGTGCCAGCAGCTTTCCAGTTTTGTCCGGGGAGCTGTTTTTT
TRBJ2-5	.	TRBV5-1	TRBD1	CASSIGQGEETQYF	TGCGCCAGCAGCATCGGACAGGGGGAAGAGACCCAGTACTTC